Following are 25 T cell receptor beta chains from one sample sequenced in a study of human T cells and chemical hapten exposure. The time point was: pre-sensitization, week 0. Specified treatment: therapeutic diphenylcyclopropenone sensitization with weekly scalp DPC. Via MiXCR, TCRdb re-called the RACE reads, giving one row per CDR3 protein. The sample includes fewer than 300,000 distinct CDR3 sequences, approximately 8% of them seen just once. The sequenced sample was whole blood, obtained in connection with sensitization to the hapten diphenylcyclopropenone (DPC). These receptors were collected from a man between 18 and 29 years old with alopecia areata. Some clones in this sample may be carry-over from other donors' samples.

This clonotype has more than one count but fewer than ten. The chain combines TRBV27 with TRBJ1-2, with 7 bases fitting TRBD1. Germline V lookup: CDR1 MNHEY, CDR2 SMNVEV (reference sequence). This CDR3 is 16 amino acids long. Germline trimming cut 2 bases from V and 4 bases from J; bases unmatched to any gene: 10. The CDR3 nucleotides are TGTGCCAGCAGTTTAGCTTGGGGACAGCAACTCTATGGCTACACCTTC. Protein product: CASSLAWGQQLYGYTF.

The V gene is TRBV5-1, the J gene TRBJ1-4; 10 nucleotides match TRBD1. The CDR3 contains 17 residues. Losses at the gene ends were 5 bases for V and 8 bases for J; bases not matched to a gene: 15. Germline-derived CDR1 and CDR2 are SGHRS and YFSETQ. CDR3 in amino acids: CASRRIPGQGREEKLFF. The CDR3 DNA follows: TGCGCCAGCAGACGAATACCGGGACAGGGGCGAGAGGAAAAACTGTTTTTT.

In this sample, this clonotype turned up many times. The V call is TRBV5-6, the J call TRBJ2-5; D gene ambiguous. The germline V gene has CDR1 SGHDT and CDR2 YYEEEE. Trimming shortened V by 5 bases and J by 5 bases, and 19 bases separated the two germline ends. This CDR3 spans 15 amino acids. DNA for the CDR3: TGTGCCAGCAGAACTGGACGGACGACCATGGAGACCCAGTACTTC. Amino acids: CASRTGRTTMETQYF. The full variable domain, completed using reference TRBV5-6 and TRBJ2-5, is DAGVTQSPTHLIKTRGQQVTLRCSPKSGHDTVSWYQQALGQGPQFIFQYYEEEERQRGNFPDRFSGHQFPNYSSELNVNALLLGDSALYLCASRTGRTTMETQYFGPGTRLLVL.

The rearrangement uses TRBV9 and TRBJ1-1; D possibly corresponds to TRBD1 (5 bases). Germline V CDR1 and CDR2: SGDLS, YYNGEE. The CDR3 has 14 amino acids. Trimming shortened V by 0 bases and J by 2 bases, and 8 bases separated the two germline ends. CDR3 protein: CASSVGGRNTEAFF. As DNA, the CDR3 is TGTGCCAGCAGCGTAGGGGGCCGAAACACTGAAGCTTTCTTT.

This clonotype was observed many times. The genes are TRBV7-2 and TRBJ1-1; D perhaps matches TRBD1 (5 bases). Germline lookup yields CDR1 SGHTA and CDR2 FQGNSA. This CDR3 is built from 15 residues. V lost 2 bases and J lost 2, with 12 bases in between. CDR3 sequence (DNA): TGTGCCAGCAGCTTACGACAGACGCTAAACACTGAAGCTTTCTTT. Amino acid sequence: CASSLRQTLNTEAFF.

The chain uses TRBV9 and TRBJ1-4; tentative D call: TRBD1 (5 bases). CDR1 SGDLS and CDR2 YYNGEE come from the germline V gene. The CDR3 sequence is 15 residues long. The ends were cut back, 0 bases at V and 4 bases at J, with 10 bases in the middle. CDR3 DNA sequence: TGTGCCAGCAGCGTAGGGGACCGAATTAATGAAAAACTGTTTTTT. It codes for CASSVGDRINEKLFF.

This clonotype was found a few times. The gene calls are TRBV6-5 and TRBJ1-2; D is possibly TRBD1 (5 bases). The CDR3 extends over 12 amino acids. With 11 bases removed from V and 4 bases from J, the gap between germline ends came to 14 bases. In germline, CDR1 is MNHEY, CDR2 SVGAGI. The CDR3 protein is CAVDRGIYGYTF. The CDR3 coding sequence is TGTGCCGTCGACCGGGGGATCTATGGCTACACCTTC.

J is TRBJ2-3 and V is TRBV7-2; TRBD2 matches 11 bases. The germline V gene encodes CDR1 SGHTA and CDR2 FQGNSA. V was clipped by 5 bases and J by 3 bases; unmatched bases: 4. This CDR3 spans 15 amino acids. The CDR3 region has the DNA TGTGCCAGCAGCCGATGGACTAGCGGGACAGATACGCAGTATTTT. It translates to CASSRWTSGTDTQYF. Full variable domain (outside the CDR3, taken from reference TRBV7-2 and TRBJ2-3): GAGVSQSPSNKVTEKGKDVELRCDPISGHTALYWYRQSLGQGLEFLIYFQGNSAPDKSGLPSDRFSAERTGGSVSTLTIQRTQQEDSAVYLCASSRWTSGTDTQYFGPGTRLTVL.

The rearrangement joins TRBV20-1 to TRBJ1-1; 8 bases match TRBD1. This CDR3 comprises 15 residues. V shed 6 bases and J 1 base; nucleotides not matched to a gene: 10. Germline-derived CDR1 and CDR2 are DFQATT and SNEGSKA (reference sequence). The CDR3 bases are TGCAGTGCGCCGGATTTTCAGGGGGCGAACACTGAAGCTTTCTTT. This codes for CSAPDFQGANTEAFF.

This clonotype was counted a few times. The chain is built from TRBV7-9 and TRBJ2-1; 9 bases are shared with TRBD1. Germline trimming cut 5 bases from V and 0 bases from J; bases unmatched to any gene: 11. In germline, CDR1 is SEHNR, CDR2 FQNEAQ (reference sequence). The CDR3 covers 18 residues. The chain's CDR3 is CASSPGTGQSGSYNEQFF. The CDR3 nucleotides are TGTGCCAGCAGCCCCGGGACAGGGCAGTCCGGCTCCTACAATGAGCAGTTCTTC.

The chain employs TRBV4-1 and TRBJ2-7; 8 bases align to TRBD1. The CDR3 sequence is 17 residues long. V lost 2 bases, J lost 0 bases, and 9 bases stayed unmatched. CDR1 is MGHRA and CDR2 is YSYEKL in the germline V gene. CDR3 nucleotides: TGCGCCAGCAGCCAAAAGACAGGGGCGACCCCCTCCTACGAGCAGTACTTC. Translated, it gives CASSQKTGATPSYEQYF.

This clonotype was counted a few times. The rearrangement joins TRBV2 to TRBJ1-2; no clear D. Trimming took off 7 bases at V and 4 bases at J, with 13 bases between the two ends. The V gene's germline CDR1 is SNHLY and CDR2 FYNNEI. CDR3 size: 13 residues. DNA for the CDR3: TGTGCCAGCACATCCGGCAGAGGCTATGGCTACACCTTC. Translation gives CASTSGRGYGYTF.

This clonotype was counted a few times. The gene calls are TRBV4-3 and TRBJ1-6, with 11 bases fitting TRBD1. V lost 3 bases, J lost 8 bases, and 3 bases stayed unmatched. CDR3 length: 15 residues. Germline loops: CDR1 LGHNA, CDR2 YSLEER. Here the CDR3 reads CASSQRGQGDSPLHF. The CDR3 DNA is TGCGCCAGCAGCCAGAGGGGACAGGGGGATTCACCCCTCCACTTT.

Many counts were recorded for this clonotype. The chain recombines TRBV18 with TRBJ1-1; D is unresolved. Trimming took 3 bases from V and 3 from J, leaving 11 bases between them. This CDR3 has 14 amino acids. From germline, CDR1 is KGHSH and CDR2 LQKENI. The CDR3 here is CASSPEVGDTEAFF. CDR3 bases: TGTGCCAGCTCACCCGAGGTTGGGGACACTGAAGCTTTCTTT.

This clonotype occurred many times. The genes are TRBV20-1 and TRBJ1-2, with D uncertain. The CDR3 has 9 residues. CDR1 is DFQATT, CDR2 SNEGSKA, per germline (reference sequence). V lost 5 bases and J 7 bases, leaving 5 bases between the germline ends. CDR3 residues: CSALSGYTF. For the CDR3, the DNA is TGCAGTGCTCTGTCTGGCTACACCTTC.

Many counts were recorded for this clonotype. CDR3 DNA sequence: TGTGCCAGCAACGGGGGCCGACAAGAGACCCAGTACTTC. Its protein is CASNGGRQETQYF. The rearrangement uses TRBV28 and TRBJ2-5; D assignment may be TRBD1 or TRBD2 (6 bases each). With 7 bases removed from V and 2 bases from J, the gap between germline ends came to 11 bases. Germline V gene sequence: CDR1 MDHEN, CDR2 SYDVKM. The CDR3 has 13 residues.

This clonotype was observed a handful of times. V gene TRBV6-6 combines with J gene TRBJ1-2; D remains unclear. Trimming cost V 5 bases and J 5 bases, with 15 bases left between them. The CDR3 totals 14 residues. The germline V gene encodes CDR1 MNHNY and CDR2 SVGAGI (reference sequence). CDR3 nucleotides: TGTGCCAGCAGTCCTAGTGACATTTTTTATGGCTACACCTTC. It yields the protein CASSPSDIFYGYTF.

This clonotype has more than one count but fewer than ten. V is TRBV5-5 and J is TRBJ1-1; D remains unclear. The V and J ends lost 3 bases and 0 bases respectively, with 15 bases between them. This CDR3 region has 16 residues. CDR1 SGHKS and CDR2 YYEKEE come from the germline V gene (reference sequence). CDR3 coding DNA: TGTGCCAGCAGCTGGCTGCTCAACGGCGTGAACACTGAAGCTTTCTTT. It yields the protein CASSWLLNGVNTEAFF.

This clonotype was counted a few times. This sequence joins TRBV7-9 and TRBJ1-1; maybe TRBD1 (6 bases). CDR1 is SEHNR and CDR2 is FQNEAQ in the germline V gene (reference sequence). Trimming pared 1 base from V and 4 bases from J, leaving 13 bases between. This CDR3 contains 15 residues. CDR3 sequence reads: CASSLVLGAATEAFF. CDR3 DNA sequence: TGTGCCAGCAGCTTAGTGCTGGGGGCGGCCACTGAAGCTTTCTTT.

The sample holds a few counts of this clonotype. This chain uses TRBV2 with TRBJ2-1, with TRBD1 as a possible D gene (6 bases). Germline V lookup: CDR1 SNHLY, CDR2 FYNNEI. Trimming removed 4 bases at V and 5 bases at J, with 9 bases between. This CDR3 has 13 residues. CDR3 protein: CASSVNRDNEQFF. DNA of the CDR3: TGTGCCAGCAGTGTAAACAGGGACAATGAGCAGTTCTTC.

The chain carries TRBV12-5 and TRBJ1-5; D ambiguous. From germline, CDR1 is LGHNT and CDR2 FRNRAP. The CDR3 is made up of 15 amino acids. The V end lost 0 bases, the J end lost 2 bases, and 8 bases lay between the germline ends. CDR3 sequence (DNA): TGTGCTAGTGGTTTGGTGGCGCGCGGCAATCAGCCCCAGCATTTT. It is translated as CASGLVARGNQPQHF.

The rearrangement links TRBV6-2 or TRBV6-3 to TRBJ1-2, with a tentative D call TRBD1 (5 bases). Trimming shortened V by 6 bases and J by 2 bases, and 13 bases separated the two germline ends. The V gene's germline CDR1 is MNHEY and CDR2 SVGEGT. CDR3 length equals 14 residues. This chain's CDR3 is CASRADSTNYGYTF. The CDR3 DNA is TGTGCCAGCAGAGCCGACAGTACGAACTATGGCTACACCTTC.

CDR3 DNA sequence: TGTGCCAGCAGCTTCGGCACGTACAATGAGCAGTTCTTC. Translated, it gives CASSFGTYNEQFF. V is TRBV7-2 and J is TRBJ2-1; no definite D call. CDR3 length: 13 amino acids. Germline V gene data show CDR1 as SGHTA and CDR2 as FQGNSA. Trimming removed 3 bases at V and 4 bases at J, with 7 bases between.

The rearrangement uses TRBV20-1 and TRBJ2-7; 11 nucleotides align to TRBD2. This CDR3 has 15 residues. J gave up 4 bases and V 4 bases, and 9 bases lay outside the gene matches. Germline-derived CDR1 and CDR2 are DFQATT and SNEGSKA (reference sequence). The CDR3: CSAIPPGTSGYEQYF. Written as DNA, the CDR3 is TGCAGTGCTATTCCTCCCGGGACTAGCGGATACGAGCAGTACTTC.

The table lists this clonotype with a few counts. This chain links TRBV11-2 with TRBJ2-1; perhaps TRBD1 as D (6 bases). The V gene's germline CDR1 is SGHAT and CDR2 FQNNGV. The CDR3 spans 16 residues. V was cut by 5 bases and J by 6 bases, with 20 bases left in between. CDR3 bases: TGTGCCAGCAGCCCTAGCCCCAGGGGAAAGGGCAATGAGCAGTTCTTC. Its protein product is CASSPSPRGKGNEQFF. Filled out from reference TRBV11-2 and TRBJ2-1, the complete variable domain reads EAGVAQSPRYKIIEKRQSVAFWCNPISGHATLYWYQQILGQGPKLLIQFQNNGVVDDSQLPKDRFSAERLKGVDSTLKIQPAKLEDSAVYLCASSPSPRGKGNEQFFGPGTRLTVL.